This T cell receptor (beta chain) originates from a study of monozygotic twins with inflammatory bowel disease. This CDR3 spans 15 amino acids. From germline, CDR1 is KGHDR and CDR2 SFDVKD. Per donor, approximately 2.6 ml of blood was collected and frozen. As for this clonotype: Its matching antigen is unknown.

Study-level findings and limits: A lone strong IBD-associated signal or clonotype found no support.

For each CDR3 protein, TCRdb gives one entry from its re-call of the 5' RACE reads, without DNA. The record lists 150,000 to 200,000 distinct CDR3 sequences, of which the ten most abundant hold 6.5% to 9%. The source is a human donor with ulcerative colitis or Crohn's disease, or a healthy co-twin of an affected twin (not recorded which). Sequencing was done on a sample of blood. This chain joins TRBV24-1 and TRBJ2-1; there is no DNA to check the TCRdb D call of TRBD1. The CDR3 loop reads CATSDPVSPYNEQFF.